This T cell receptor beta chain was retrieved from a study of memory CD4+ T cells and cytomegalovirus serostatus. Turning to the study itself: Donors were healthy Belgian adults, several CMV seropositive and under 30 seronegative.

Germline V CDR1 and CDR2: LGHNA, YSLEER. The CDR3 has 15 residues. Trimming left V 0 bases short and J 6 bases short, with 12 bases between. Single viable CD3+CD4+CD8-CD45RO+ cells were sorted as the memory CD4+ T cells. Serum IgG to CMV pp150, pp28, p38 and p52 defined serostatus. The authors' processing: Out-of-frame sequences were removed, leaving 2,204,828 distinct TCRbeta sequences. Clones were sequenced by immunoSEQ multiplex PCR, and TCRdb holds only the in-frame ones, with some missing. The DNA was the basis for D and trimming; V, J and clone size are from that table. Among 56,000 or so clones listed, roughly 82% were seen once. General study points: The CMV-associated TCR signature appears largely within the CD4+ memory repertoire.

For this clone: Antigen specificity is unknown.

This sequence originates from an adult in good health and CMV-seronegative. The chain couples TRBV4-3 to TRBJ1-5; D remains ambiguous. What was sequenced was memory CD4+ T cells from blood. The CDR3 loop is CASSQDTGWRQPQHF. The CDR3 bases are TGCGCCAGCAGCCAAGATACGGGGTGGCGTCAGCCCCAGCATTTT.